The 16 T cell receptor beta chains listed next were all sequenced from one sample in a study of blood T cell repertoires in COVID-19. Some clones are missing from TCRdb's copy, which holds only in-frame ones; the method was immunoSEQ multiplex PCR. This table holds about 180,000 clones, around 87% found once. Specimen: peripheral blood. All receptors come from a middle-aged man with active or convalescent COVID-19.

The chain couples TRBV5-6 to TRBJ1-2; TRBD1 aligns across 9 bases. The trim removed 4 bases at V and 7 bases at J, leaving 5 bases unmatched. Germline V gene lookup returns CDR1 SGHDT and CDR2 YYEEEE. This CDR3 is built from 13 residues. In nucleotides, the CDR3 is TGTGCCAGCAGCCCGGGACAGGGCCGTGGCTACACCTTC. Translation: CASSPGQGRGYTF.

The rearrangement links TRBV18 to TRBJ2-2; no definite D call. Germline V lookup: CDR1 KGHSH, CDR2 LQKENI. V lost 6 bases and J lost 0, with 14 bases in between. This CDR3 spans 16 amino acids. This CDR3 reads CASSPRGPPNTGELFF. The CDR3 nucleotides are TGTGCCAGCTCCCCCCGAGGTCCGCCGAACACCGGGGAGCTGTTTTTT.

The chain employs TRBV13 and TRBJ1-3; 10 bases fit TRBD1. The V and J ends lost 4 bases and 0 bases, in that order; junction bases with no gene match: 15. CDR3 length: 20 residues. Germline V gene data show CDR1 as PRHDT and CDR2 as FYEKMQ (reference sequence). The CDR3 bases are TGTGCCAGCAGCTCCCCCCAGGACAGGGGGGGTAAGAGCTCTGGAAACACCATATATTTT. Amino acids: CASSSPQDRGGKSSGNTIYF.

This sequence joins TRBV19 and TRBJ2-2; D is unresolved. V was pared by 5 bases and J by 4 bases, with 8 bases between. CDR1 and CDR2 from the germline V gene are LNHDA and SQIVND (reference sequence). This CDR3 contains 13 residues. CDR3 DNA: TGTGCCAGTAGTGTGGGCAGCACCGGGGAGCTGTTTTTT. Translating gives CASSVGSTGELFF. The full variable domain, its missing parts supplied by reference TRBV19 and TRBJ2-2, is DGGITQSPKYLFRKEGQNVTLSCEQNLNHDAMYWYRQDPGQGLRLIYYSQIVNDFQKGDIAEGYSVSREKKESFPLTVTSAQKNPTAFYLCASSVGSTGELFFGEGSRLTVL.

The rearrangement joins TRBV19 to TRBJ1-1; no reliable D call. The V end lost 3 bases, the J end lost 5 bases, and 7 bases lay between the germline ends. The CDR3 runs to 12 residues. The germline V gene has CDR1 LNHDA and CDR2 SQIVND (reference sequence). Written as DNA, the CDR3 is TGTGCCAGTAGTATCGGGATAACTGAAGCTTTCTTT. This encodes CASSIGITEAFF.

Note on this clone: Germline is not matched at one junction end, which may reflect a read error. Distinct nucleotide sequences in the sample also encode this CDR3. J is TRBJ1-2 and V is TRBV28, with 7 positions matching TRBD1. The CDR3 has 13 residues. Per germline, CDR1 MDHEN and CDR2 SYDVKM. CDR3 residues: CASRSGGSGGYTF. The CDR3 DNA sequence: TGCGCCAGCAGGTCAGGGGGGTCAGGTGGCTACACCTTC.

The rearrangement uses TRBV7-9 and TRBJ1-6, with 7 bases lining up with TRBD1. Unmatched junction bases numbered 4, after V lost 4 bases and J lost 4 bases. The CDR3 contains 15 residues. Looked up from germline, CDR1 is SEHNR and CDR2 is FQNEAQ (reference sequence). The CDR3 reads CASSSSTGYNSPLHF. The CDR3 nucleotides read TGTGCCAGCAGCTCCTCGACAGGGTATAATTCACCCCTCCACTTT.

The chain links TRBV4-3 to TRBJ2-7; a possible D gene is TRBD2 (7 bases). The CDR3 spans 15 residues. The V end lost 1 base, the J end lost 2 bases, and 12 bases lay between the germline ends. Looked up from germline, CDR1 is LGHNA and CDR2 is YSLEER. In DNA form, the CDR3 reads TGCGCCAGCAGCCAAGGCAGCGGGGACACCTACGAGCAGTACTTC. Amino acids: CASSQGSGDTYEQYF.

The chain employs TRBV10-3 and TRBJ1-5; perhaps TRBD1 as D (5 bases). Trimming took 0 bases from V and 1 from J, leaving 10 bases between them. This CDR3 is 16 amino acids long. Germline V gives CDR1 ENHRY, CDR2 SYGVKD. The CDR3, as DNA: TGTGCCATCAGTGAGTCGGGAAGGGGAAGCAATCAGCCCCAGCATTTT. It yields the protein CAISESGRGSNQPQHF.

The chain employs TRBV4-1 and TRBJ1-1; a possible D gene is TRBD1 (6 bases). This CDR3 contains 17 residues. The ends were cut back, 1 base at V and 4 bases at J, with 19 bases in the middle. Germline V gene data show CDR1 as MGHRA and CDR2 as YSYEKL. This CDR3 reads CASSQGTLGGPVTEAFF. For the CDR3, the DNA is TGCGCCAGCAGCCAAGGGACCCTGGGGGGGCCGGTCACTGAAGCTTTCTTT.

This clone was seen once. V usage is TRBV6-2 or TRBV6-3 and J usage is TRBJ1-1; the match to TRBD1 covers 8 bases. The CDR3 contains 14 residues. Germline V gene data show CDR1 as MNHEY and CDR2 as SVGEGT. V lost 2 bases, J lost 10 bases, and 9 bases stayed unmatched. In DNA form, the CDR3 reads TGTGCCAGCAGTTACACAACAGGGGGTTTTGGAGCTTTCTTT. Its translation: CASSYTTGGFGAFF.

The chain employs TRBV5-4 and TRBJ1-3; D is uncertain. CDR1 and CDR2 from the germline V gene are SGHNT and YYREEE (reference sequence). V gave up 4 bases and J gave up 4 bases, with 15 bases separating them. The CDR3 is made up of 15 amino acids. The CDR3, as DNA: TGTGCCAGCAGCGTCGAGCCCCGTTCAGGAAACACCATATATTTT. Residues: CASSVEPRSGNTIYF.

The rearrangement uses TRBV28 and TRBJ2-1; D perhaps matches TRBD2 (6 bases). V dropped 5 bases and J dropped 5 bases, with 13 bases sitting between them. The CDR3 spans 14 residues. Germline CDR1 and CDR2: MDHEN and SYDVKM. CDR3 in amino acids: CASSVAGRNNEQFF. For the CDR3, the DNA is TGTGCCAGCAGTGTCGCCGGGAGAAACAATGAGCAGTTCTTC.

CDR3 protein: CASSLGGQNTEAFF. For the CDR3, the DNA is TGTGCCAGCAGCTTAGGGGGGCAGAACACTGAAGCTTTCTTT. J is TRBJ1-1 and V is TRBV13; a weak D match, TRBD1 (5 bases). The CDR3 consists of 14 residues. Germline CDR1 PRHDT, CDR2 FYEKMQ (reference sequence). The V and J ends lost 0 bases and 1 base respectively, with 6 bases between them.

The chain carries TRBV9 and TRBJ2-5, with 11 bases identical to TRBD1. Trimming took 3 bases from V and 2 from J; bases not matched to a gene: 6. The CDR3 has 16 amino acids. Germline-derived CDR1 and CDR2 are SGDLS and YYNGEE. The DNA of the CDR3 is TGTGCCAGCAGCGGGACTGGGACAGGGGGTCAAGAGACCCAGTACTTC. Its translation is CASSGTGTGGQETQYF.

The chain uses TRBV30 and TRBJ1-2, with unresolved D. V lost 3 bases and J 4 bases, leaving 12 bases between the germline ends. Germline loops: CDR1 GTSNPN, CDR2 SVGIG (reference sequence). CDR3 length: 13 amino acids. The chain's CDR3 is CAWRVASGYGYTF. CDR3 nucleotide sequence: TGTGCCTGGAGGGTGGCCAGTGGCTATGGCTACACCTTC.